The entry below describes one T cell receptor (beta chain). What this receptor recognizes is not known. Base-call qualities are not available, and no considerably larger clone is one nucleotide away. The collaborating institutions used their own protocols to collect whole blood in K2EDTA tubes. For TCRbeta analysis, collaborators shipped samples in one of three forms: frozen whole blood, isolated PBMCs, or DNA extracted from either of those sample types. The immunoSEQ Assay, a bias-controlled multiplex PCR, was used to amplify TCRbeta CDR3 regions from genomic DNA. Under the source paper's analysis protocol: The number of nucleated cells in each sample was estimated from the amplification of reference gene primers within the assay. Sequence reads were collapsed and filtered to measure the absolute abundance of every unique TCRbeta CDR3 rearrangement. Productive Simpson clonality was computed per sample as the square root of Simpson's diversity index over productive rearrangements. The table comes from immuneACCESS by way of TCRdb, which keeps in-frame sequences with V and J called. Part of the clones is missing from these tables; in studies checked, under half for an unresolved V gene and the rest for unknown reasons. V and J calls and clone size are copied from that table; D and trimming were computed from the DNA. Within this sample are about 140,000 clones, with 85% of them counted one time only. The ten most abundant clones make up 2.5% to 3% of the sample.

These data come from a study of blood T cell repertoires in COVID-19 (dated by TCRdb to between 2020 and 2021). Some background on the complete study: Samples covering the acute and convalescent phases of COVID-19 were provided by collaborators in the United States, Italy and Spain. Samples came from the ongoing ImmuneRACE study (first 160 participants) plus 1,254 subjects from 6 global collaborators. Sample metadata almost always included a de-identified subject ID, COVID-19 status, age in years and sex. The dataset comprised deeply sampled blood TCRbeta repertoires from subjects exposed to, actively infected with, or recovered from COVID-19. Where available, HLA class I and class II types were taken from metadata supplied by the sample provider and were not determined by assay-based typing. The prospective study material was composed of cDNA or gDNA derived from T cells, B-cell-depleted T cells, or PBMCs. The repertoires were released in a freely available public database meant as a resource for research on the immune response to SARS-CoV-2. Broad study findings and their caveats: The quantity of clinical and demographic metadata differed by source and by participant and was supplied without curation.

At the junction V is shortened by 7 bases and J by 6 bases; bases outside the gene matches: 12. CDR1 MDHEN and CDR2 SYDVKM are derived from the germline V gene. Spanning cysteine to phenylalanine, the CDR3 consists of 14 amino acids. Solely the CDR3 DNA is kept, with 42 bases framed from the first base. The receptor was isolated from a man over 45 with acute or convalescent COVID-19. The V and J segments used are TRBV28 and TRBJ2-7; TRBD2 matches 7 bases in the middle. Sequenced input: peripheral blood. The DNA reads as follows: TGTGCCAGCATCAAAGGCGGGAGTATAACCGAGCAGTACTTC. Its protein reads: CASIKGGSITEQYF.